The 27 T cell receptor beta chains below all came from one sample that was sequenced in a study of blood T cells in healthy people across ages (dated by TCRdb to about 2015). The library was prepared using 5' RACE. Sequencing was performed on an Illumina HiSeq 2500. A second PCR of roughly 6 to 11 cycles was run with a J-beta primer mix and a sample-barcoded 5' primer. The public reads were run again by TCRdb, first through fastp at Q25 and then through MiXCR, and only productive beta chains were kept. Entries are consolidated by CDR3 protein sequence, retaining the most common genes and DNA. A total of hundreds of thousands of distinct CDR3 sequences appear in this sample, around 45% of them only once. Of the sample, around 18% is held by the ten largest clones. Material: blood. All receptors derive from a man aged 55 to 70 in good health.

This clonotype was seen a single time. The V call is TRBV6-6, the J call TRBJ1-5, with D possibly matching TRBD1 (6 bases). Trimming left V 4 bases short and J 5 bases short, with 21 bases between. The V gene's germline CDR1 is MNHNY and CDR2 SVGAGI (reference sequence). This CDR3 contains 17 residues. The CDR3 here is CASSSTLTGTGDQPQHF. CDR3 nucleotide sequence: TGTGCCAGCAGTTCCACACTAACAGGGACGGGGGATCAGCCCCAGCATTTT.

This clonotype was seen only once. CDR3 protein: CASSDGRGYYGYTF. Written as DNA, the CDR3 is TGTGCCAGCAGTGACGGTAGGGGCTACTATGGCTACACCTTC. The J gene is TRBJ1-2, the V gene TRBV2; possibly TRBD1 for D (5 bases). This CDR3 is built from 14 residues. Trimming cost V 3 bases and J 3 bases, with 11 bases left between them. The germline CDR1 and CDR2 sequences are SNHLY and FYNNEI.

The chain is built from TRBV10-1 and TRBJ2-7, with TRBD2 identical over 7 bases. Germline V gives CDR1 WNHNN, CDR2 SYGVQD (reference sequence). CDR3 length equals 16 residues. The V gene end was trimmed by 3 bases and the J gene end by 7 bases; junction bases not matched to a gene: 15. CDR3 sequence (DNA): TGCGCCAGCAGTGAACGGAGCGGGGCCACCTACAATGAGCAGTACTTC. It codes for CASSERSGATYNEQYF.

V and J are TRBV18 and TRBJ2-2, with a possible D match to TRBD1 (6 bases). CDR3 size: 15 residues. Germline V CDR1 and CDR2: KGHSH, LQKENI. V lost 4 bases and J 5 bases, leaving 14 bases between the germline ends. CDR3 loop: CASSRGQSRTGELFF. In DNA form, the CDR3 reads TGTGCCAGCTCACGAGGACAGAGTCGGACCGGGGAGCTGTTTTTT. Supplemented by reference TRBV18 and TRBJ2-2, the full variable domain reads NAGVMQNPRHLVRRRGQEARLRCSPMKGHSHVYWYRQLPEEGLKFMVYLQKENIIDESGMPKERFSAEFPKEGPSILRIQQVVRGDSAAYFCASSRGQSRTGELFFGEGSRLTVL.

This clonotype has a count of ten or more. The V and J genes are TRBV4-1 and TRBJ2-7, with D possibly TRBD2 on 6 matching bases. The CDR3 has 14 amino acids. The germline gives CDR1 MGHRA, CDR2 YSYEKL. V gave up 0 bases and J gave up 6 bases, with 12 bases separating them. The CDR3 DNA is TGCGCCAGCAGCCAAGAAGTGGTCGGGGGCGAGCAGTACTTC. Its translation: CASSQEVVGGEQYF.

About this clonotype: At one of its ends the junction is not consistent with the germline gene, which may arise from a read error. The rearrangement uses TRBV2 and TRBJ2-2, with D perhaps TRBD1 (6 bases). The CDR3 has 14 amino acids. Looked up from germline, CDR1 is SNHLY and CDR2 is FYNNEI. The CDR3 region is CASTKTGGTGKLFF. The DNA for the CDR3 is TGTGCCAGCACCAAGACAGGTGGGACCGGGAAGCTGTTTTTT.

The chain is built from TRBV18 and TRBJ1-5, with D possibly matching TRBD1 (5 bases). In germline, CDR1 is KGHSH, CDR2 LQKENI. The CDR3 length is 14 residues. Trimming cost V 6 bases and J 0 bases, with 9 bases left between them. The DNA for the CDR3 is TGTGCCAGCTCCGTGACAGTTAGCAATCAGCCCCAGCATTTT. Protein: CASSVTVSNQPQHF.

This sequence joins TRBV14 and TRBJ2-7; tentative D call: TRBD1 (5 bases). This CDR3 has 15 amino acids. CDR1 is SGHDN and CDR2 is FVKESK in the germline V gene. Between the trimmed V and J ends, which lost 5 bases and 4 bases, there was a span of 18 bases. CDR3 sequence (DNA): TGTGCCAGCAGCACAAGAACGGGCAGGGCGTACGAGCAGTACTTC. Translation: CASSTRTGRAYEQYF.

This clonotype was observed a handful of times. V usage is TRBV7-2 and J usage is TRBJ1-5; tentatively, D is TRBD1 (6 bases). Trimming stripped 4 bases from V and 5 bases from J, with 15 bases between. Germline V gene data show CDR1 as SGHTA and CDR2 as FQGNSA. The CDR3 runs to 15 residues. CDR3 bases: TGTGCCAGCAGCTGGCGGGGGGCGCTGGATCAGCCCCAGCATTTT. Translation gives CASSWRGALDQPQHF.

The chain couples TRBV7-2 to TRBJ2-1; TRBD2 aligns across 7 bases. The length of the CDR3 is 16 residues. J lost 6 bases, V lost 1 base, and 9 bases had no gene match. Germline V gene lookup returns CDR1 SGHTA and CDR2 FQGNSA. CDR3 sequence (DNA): TGTGCCAGCAGCTTAGTTGTAGCGGGTTCGGGCAATGAGCAGTTCTTC. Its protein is CASSLVVAGSGNEQFF.

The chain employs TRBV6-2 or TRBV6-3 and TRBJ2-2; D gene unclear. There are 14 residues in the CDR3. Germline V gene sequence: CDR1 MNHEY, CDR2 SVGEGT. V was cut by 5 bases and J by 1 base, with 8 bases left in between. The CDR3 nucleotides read TGTGCCAGCAGTCAGCTAGAGAACACCGGGGAGCTGTTTTTT. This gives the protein CASSQLENTGELFF.

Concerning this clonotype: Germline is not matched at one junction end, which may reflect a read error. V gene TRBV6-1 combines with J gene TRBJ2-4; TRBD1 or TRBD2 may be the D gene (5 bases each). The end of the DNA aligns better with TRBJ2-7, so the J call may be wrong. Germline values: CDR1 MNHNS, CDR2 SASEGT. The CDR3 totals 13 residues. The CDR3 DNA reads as TGTGCCGGCAGTGATCGGGACGGCTACGAGCAGTACTTC. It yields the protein CAGSDRDGYEQYF.

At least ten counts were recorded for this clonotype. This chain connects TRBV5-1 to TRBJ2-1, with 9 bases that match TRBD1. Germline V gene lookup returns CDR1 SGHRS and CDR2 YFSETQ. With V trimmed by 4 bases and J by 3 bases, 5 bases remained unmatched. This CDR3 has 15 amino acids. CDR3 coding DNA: TGCGCCAGCAGCCAGGGACAGGGTTACTACAATGAGCAGTTCTTC. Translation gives CASSQGQGYYNEQFF.

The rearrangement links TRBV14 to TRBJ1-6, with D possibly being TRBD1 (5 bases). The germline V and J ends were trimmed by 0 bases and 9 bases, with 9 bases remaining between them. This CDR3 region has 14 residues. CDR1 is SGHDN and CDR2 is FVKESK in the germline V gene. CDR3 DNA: TGTGCCAGCAGCCAAGACCGACAGATTTCACCCCTCCACTTT. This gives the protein CASSQDRQISPLHF. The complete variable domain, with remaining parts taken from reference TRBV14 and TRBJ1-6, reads EAGVTQFPSHSVIEKGQTVTLRCDPISGHDNLYWYRRVMGKEIKFLLHFVKESKQDESGMPNNRFLAERTGGTYSTLKVQPAELEDSGVYFCASSQDRQISPLHFGNGTRLTVT.

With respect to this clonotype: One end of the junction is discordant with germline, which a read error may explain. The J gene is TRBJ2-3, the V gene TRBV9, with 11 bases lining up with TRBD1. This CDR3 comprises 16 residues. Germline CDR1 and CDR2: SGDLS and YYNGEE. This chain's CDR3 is CASSVGTGGSTETQYF. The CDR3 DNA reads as TGTGCCAGCAGCGTTGGGACAGGGGGAAGCACAGAGACGCAGTATTTT.

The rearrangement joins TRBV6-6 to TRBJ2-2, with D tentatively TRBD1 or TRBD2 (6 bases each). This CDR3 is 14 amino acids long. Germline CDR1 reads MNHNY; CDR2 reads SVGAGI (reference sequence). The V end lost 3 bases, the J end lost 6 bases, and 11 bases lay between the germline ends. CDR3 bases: TGTGCCAGCAGTTATCAGGAGGGGGCCGGGGAGCTGTTTTTT. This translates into CASSYQEGAGELFF.

The CDR3: CSARDYLGATNEKLFF. The DNA of the CDR3 is TGCAGTGCTAGAGATTACTTGGGTGCAACTAATGAAAAACTGTTTTTT. The J gene is TRBJ1-4, the V gene TRBV20-1; the D is unclear. CDR1 and CDR2 (germline): DFQATT, SNEGSKA (reference sequence). V was shortened by 0 bases and J by 0 bases, with 11 bases between the two germline ends. CDR3 length: 16 amino acids.

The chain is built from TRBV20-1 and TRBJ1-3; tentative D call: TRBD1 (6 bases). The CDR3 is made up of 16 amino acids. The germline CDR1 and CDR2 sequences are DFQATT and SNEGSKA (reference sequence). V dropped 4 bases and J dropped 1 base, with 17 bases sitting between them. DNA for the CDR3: TGCAGTGCTACCGGGCCCCAGGGGACTTCTGGAAACACCATATATTTT. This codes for CSATGPQGTSGNTIYF.

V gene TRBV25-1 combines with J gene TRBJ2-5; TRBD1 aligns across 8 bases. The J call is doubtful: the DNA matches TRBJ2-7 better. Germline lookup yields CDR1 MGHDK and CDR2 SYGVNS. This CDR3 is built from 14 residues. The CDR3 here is CASSTGGIPYEQYF. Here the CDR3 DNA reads TGTGCCAGCAGTACAGGGGGTATTCCCTACGAGCAGTACTTC.

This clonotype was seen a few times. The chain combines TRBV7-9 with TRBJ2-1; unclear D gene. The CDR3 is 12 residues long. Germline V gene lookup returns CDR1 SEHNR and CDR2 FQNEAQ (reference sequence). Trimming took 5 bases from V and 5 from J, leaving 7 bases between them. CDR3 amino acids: CASSHHHNEQFF. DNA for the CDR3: TGTGCCAGCAGCCACCATCACAATGAGCAGTTCTTC.

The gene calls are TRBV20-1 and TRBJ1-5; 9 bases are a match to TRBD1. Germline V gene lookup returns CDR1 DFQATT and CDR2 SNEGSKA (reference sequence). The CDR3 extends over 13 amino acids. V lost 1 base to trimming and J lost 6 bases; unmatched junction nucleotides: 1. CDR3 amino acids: CSARGQGGQPQHF. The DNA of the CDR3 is TGCAGTGCTAGAGGACAGGGGGGTCAGCCCCAGCATTTT.

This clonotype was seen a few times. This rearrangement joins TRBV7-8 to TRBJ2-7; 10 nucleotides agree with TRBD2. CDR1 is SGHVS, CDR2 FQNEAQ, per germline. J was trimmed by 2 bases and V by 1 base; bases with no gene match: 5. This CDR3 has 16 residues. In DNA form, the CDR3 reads TGTGCCAGCAGCTTAGGGAAACTAGCGGGGCCCTACGAGCAGTACTTC. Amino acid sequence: CASSLGKLAGPYEQYF.

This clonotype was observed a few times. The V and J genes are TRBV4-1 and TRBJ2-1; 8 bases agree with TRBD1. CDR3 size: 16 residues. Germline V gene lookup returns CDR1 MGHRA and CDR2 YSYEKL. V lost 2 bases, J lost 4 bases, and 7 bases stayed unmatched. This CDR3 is CASSQFPGQVYNEQFF. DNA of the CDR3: TGCGCCAGCAGCCAATTTCCGGGACAGGTATACAATGAGCAGTTCTTC.

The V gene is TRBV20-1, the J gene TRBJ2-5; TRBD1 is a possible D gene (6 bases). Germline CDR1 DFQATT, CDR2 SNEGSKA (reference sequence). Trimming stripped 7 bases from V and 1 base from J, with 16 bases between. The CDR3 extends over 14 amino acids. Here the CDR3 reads CSVPSRTAQETQYF. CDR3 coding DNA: TGCAGTGTTCCGTCTCGGACAGCCCAAGAGACCCAGTACTTC.

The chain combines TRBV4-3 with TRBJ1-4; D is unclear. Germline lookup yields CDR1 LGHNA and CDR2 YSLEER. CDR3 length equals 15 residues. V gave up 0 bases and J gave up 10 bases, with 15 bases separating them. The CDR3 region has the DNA TGCGCCAGCAGCCAAGAAGGCCAAATGGGTGGAAAACTGTTTTTT. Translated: CASSQEGQMGGKLFF.

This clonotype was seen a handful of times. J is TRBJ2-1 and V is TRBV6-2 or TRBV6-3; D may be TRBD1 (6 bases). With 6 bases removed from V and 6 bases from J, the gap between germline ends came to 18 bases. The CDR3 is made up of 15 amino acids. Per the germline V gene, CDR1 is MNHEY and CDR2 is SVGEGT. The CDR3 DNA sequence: TGTGCCAGCAGAGCCGTCCCGGGACAAGTCAATGAGCAGTTCTTC. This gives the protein CASRAVPGQVNEQFF.

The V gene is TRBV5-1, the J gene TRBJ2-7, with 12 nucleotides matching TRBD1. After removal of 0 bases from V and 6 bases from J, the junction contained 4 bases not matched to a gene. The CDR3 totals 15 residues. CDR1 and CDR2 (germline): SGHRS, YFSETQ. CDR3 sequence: CASSLAGQGAFEQYF. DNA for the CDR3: TGCGCCAGCAGCTTGGCGGGACAGGGGGCTTTCGAGCAGTACTTC.